The rows below give T cell receptor beta chains drawn from one sample of a study of shared clonotypes between healthy human individuals. The assay was immunoSEQ multiplex PCR, and TCRdb's table has in-frame clones only and misses some. The data hold 2 million to 3 million clones, with more than 85% observed a single time. Sequencing input: naive CD4+ T cells from PBMCs. The receptor source for this set is a man aged 18 to 29 in good health. Some clones in this sample may be carry-over from other donors' samples. The CDR3 runs from the conserved cysteine through the conserved F or W. The D gene is left open where the match is weak. Expanded clones are given a class, and other clones once, few, many or no size at all.

>-|-|TRBJ2-2|TRBV18
CASSNYRATGELFF
TGTGCCAGCTCAAATTACAGGGCAACCGGGGAGCTGTTTTTT
>-|-|TRBJ2-7|TRBV19
CASSSTVTTYEQYF
TGTGCCAGTAGTTCGACAGTTACTACCTACGAGCAGTACTTC
>-|-|TRBJ2-7|TRBV19
CASNPRGQIYEQYF
TGTGCCAGTAATCCGAGAGGACAGATTTACGAGCAGTACTTC
>-|-|TRBJ1-4|TRBV28
CASSGQALNEKLFF
TGTGCCAGCAGTGGGCAGGCCCTTAATGAAAAACTGTTTTTT
>-|-|TRBJ1-4|TRBV2
CASRDWGATNEKLFF
TGTGCCAGCAGGGATTGGGGTGCAACTAATGAAAAACTGTTTTTT
>TRBD2|-|TRBJ2-1|TRBV6-6
CASRDSGSSYNEQFF
TGTGCCAGCAGGGATAGCGGGAGCTCCTACAATGAGCAGTTCTTC
>-|-|TRBJ1-1|TRBV18
CASSSLQGWAFF
TGTGCCAGCTCATCTCTTCAGGGATGGGCTTTCTTT
>TRBD2|-|TRBJ2-1|TRBV5-1
CASSINRLSSGGNNEQFF
TGCGCCAGCAGCATTAATAGGCTGTCTAGCGGGGGAAACAATGAGCAGTTCTTC
>TRBD1|-|TRBJ2-1|TRBV7-2
CASSAQGVDNEQFF
TGTGCCAGCAGCGCACAGGGGGTGGACAATGAGCAGTTCTTC
>-|-|TRBJ2-7|TRBV9
CASSVATGPYEQYF
TGTGCCAGCAGCGTAGCTACCGGTCCCTACGAGCAGTACTTC
>-|-|TRBJ2-5|TRBV5-1
CASRSGTLHQETQYF
TGCGCCAGCAGGTCCGGGACACTACACCAAGAGACCCAGTACTTC
>-|-|TRBJ2-7|TRBV5-1
CASSPGGGIYEQYF
TGCGCCAGTTCTCCCGGAGGCGGTATTTACGAGCAGTACTTC
>TRBD2|-|TRBJ2-3|TRBV4-3
CASSQDWREIADTQYF
TGCGCCAGCAGCCAAGATTGGCGGGAGATCGCAGATACGCAGTATTTT
>-|once|TRBJ2-1|TRBV11-3
CASSLGVYNEQFF
TGTGCCAGCAGCTTAGGGGTGTACAATGAGCAGTTCTTC
>TRBD1|-|TRBJ2-7|TRBV6-1
CASSEPGQGIYEQYF
TGTGCCAGCAGTGAACCGGGACAGGGAATTTACGAGCAGTACTTC
>-|-|TRBJ1-1|TRBV29-1
CSVLGVAEAFF
TGCAGCGTGCTAGGGGTCGCTGAAGCTTTCTTT
>-|-|TRBJ2-3|TRBV30
CAWRAGPPSTDTQYF
TGTGCCTGGAGGGCGGGCCCACCTAGCACAGATACGCAGTATTTT
>-|-|TRBJ1-1|TRBV19
CASSKQGMNTEAFF
TGTGCCAGTAGTAAACAGGGCATGAACACTGAAGCTTTCTTT
>-|-|TRBJ1-4|TRBV7-2
CASSLFGVTNEKLFF
TGTGCCAGCAGCTTATTCGGGGTTACTAATGAAAAACTGTTTTTT
>-|-|TRBJ2-1|TRBV28
CASSSPWSSYNEQFF
TGTGCCAGCAGTTCTCCATGGAGCTCCTACAATGAGCAGTTCTTC
>-|-|TRBJ1-1|TRBV5-4
CASRADGLNTEAFF
TGTGCCAGCAGGGCGGACGGCTTGAACACTGAAGCTTTCTTT
>-|-|TRBJ2-1|TRBV4-2
CASSQLATNNEQFF
TGTGCCAGCAGCCAGCTAGCGACAAACAATGAGCAGTTCTTC
>TRBD2|once|TRBJ2-5|TRBV27
CASSNQLAGGRETQYF
TGTGCCAGCAGTAACCAATTAGCGGGAGGGCGTGAGACCCAGTACTTC
>TRBD1|-|TRBJ1-6|TRBV18
CASSPQGQSNSPLHF
TGTGCCAGCTCACCGCAGGGACAGAGCAATTCACCCCTCCACTTT
>TRBD2|-|TRBJ2-7|TRBV4-1
CASSQNLTQLALGYEQYF
TGCGCCAGCAGCCAAAACCTCACCCAACTAGCGCTGGGCTACGAGCAGTACTTC
>-|-|TRBJ2-2|TRBV5-1
CASTNGWGDDAGELFF
TGCGCCAGCACCAACGGCTGGGGAGACGACGCCGGGGAGCTGTTTTTT
>-|once|TRBJ1-3|TRBV5-8
CASSQPGLPSGNTIYF
TGTGCCAGCAGCCAACCAGGGCTCCCCTCTGGAAACACCATATATTTT
>-|-|TRBJ1-2|TRBV9
CASSVVGANYGYTF
TGTGCCAGCAGCGTAGTCGGAGCTAACTATGGCTACACCTTC
>TRBD1|-|TRBJ2-5|TRBV6-5
CASSYFGTDKETQYF
TGTGCCAGCAGTTATTTCGGGACAGATAAAGAGACCCAGTACTTC
>-|-|TRBJ1-2|TRBV14
CASSRDINYGYTF
TGTGCCAGCAGCCGGGACATAAACTATGGCTACACCTTC
>TRBD1|-|TRBJ1-1|TRBV7-9
CASRLDRGHMNTEAFF
TGTGCCAGCAGGTTAGACAGGGGGCATATGAACACTGAAGCTTTCTTT
>-|-|TRBJ2-7|TRBV29-1
CSVVGQANTYEQYF
TGCAGCGTTGTAGGGCAGGCTAACACCTACGAGCAGTACTTC
>-|-|TRBJ2-7|TRBV30
CAWSLRVEQYF
TGTGCCTGGAGCCTCAGGGTCGAGCAGTACTTC
>-|-|TRBJ2-1|TRBV5-1
CASSLDREPEQFF
TGCGCCAGCAGCTTGGACAGGGAACCGGAGCAGTTCTTC
>-|-|TRBJ1-1|TRBV7-6
CASSRSQNTEAFF
TGTGCCAGCAGCCGGAGCCAGAACACTGAAGCTTTCTTT
>TRBD1|-|TRBJ1-4|TRBV28
CASSRDGTGVNEKLFF
TGTGCCAGCAGTCGCGACGGGACAGGGGTAAATGAAAAACTGTTTTTT
>-|-|TRBJ2-1|TRBV25-1
CASSDMGRGLNEQFF
TGTGCCAGCAGTGATATGGGAAGGGGCCTTAATGAGCAGTTCTTC
>-|once|TRBJ2-1|TRBV7-2
CASSPSVADNEQFF
TGTGCCAGCAGCCCCTCCGTTGCGGACAATGAGCAGTTCTTC
>-|-|TRBJ2-2|TRBV5-6
CASSFRTVGSTGELFF
TGTGCCAGCAGCTTCCGGACCGTGGGGAGCACCGGGGAGCTGTTTTTT
>TRBD1|-|TRBJ1-4|TRBV14
CASSQSLGTGNEKLFF
TGTGCCAGCAGCCAATCCCTCGGGACAGGGAATGAAAAACTGTTTTTT
>-|-|TRBJ2-1|TRBV5-4
CASSWNNEQFF
TGTGCCAGCAGCTGGAACAATGAGCAGTTCTTC
>TRBD1|-|TRBJ1-2|TRBV28
CASSLTDRASNYGYTF
TGTGCCAGCAGCCTAACTGACAGGGCATCTAACTATGGCTACACCTTC
>TRBD1|-|TRBJ2-7|TRBV5-1
CASSFRDRTYEQYF
TGCGCCAGCAGCTTTCGGGACAGAACCTACGAGCAGTACTTC
>-|-|TRBJ2-3|TRBV6-1
CASSVGPDTQYF
TGTGCCAGCAGTGTTGGCCCAGATACGCAGTATTTT